The entry below gives a single T cell receptor (beta chain) sequence along with its context. The sample comes from a study of shared clonotypes between healthy human individuals. CDR3 length: 15 residues. Germline V gene lookup returns CDR1 MDHEN and CDR2 SYDVKM. V lost 2 bases to trimming and J lost 1 base, with 9 bases between them. The protocol was immunoSEQ multiplex PCR, while the TCRdb copy is restricted to in-frame clones and leaves out a portion. The table shows around 200,000 clones, with around 93% occurring only once. The source is a woman between 25 and 40 years old in good health. V usage is TRBV28 and J usage is TRBJ1-3; D perhaps matches TRBD1 (6 bases). The sequenced sample consisted of naive CD4+ T cells sorted from blood. Subset given: CD45RA+ positively selected. The CDR3 region is CASSLPTGSGNTIYF. The CDR3 DNA reads TGTGCCAGCAGTTTACCGACAGGATCTGGAAACACCATATATTTT.